The 16 T cell receptor beta chains below were found in one sample sequenced in a study of technical replicates of blood from a handful of donors. Profiling relied on immunoSEQ multiplex PCR, and the TCRdb table lists in-frame clones only, not all of them. The profile covers 62,000 or so clones, with 87% appearing a single time and roughly 5.6% taken by the ten largest. The sequenced sample consisted of PBMCs. The receptor set was obtained from a human donor in good health. Some clones in this sample may be carry-over from other donors' samples.

V and J are TRBV19 and TRBJ1-4; the match to TRBD1 covers 9 bases. V shed 4 bases and J 7 bases; nucleotides not matched to a gene: 4. Germline CDR1 and CDR2: LNHDA and SQIVND (reference sequence). This CDR3 region has 14 residues. CDR3 amino acids: CASSRGQGIEKLFF. Here the CDR3 DNA reads TGTGCCAGTAGTAGGGGACAGGGAATTGAAAAACTGTTTTTT.

This chain uses TRBV5-6 with TRBJ2-5; 9 bases agree with TRBD2. V lost 0 bases and J lost 1; bases outside the gene matches: 7. Germline CDR1 and CDR2: SGHDT and YYEEEE. CDR3 length equals 17 residues. The CDR3 loop is CASSLEVSGRLQETQYF. CDR3 bases: TGTGCCAGCAGCTTGGAGGTTAGCGGGAGACTCCAAGAGACCCAGTACTTC.

This chain uses TRBV7-9 with TRBJ2-7, with D perhaps TRBD1 (6 bases). Germline V gives CDR1 SEHNR, CDR2 FQNEAQ (reference sequence). V lost 0 bases and J lost 6, with 18 bases in between. This CDR3 has 16 residues. The CDR3 DNA follows: TGTGCCAGCAGCTTAGCGCAAGGGCCAGGGGCTCTCGAGCAGTACTTC. It yields the protein CASSLAQGPGALEQYF. The full variable domain, its missing parts supplied by reference TRBV7-9 and TRBJ2-7, is DTGVSQNPRHKITKRGQNVTFRCDPISEHNRLYWYRQTLGQGPEFLTYFQNEAQLEKSRLLSDRFSAERPKGSFSTLEIQRTEQGDSAMYLCASSLAQGPGALEQYFGPGTRLTVT.

V is TRBV7-2 and J is TRBJ2-7, with D possibly being TRBD1 (5 bases). The V end lost 0 bases, the J end lost 3 bases, and 12 bases lay between the germline ends. The CDR3 has 15 amino acids. Germline loops: CDR1 SGHTA, CDR2 FQGNSA. This chain's CDR3 is CASSLADSQGYEQYF. For the CDR3, the DNA is TGTGCCAGCAGCTTAGCCGACAGCCAAGGCTACGAGCAGTACTTC.

The V call is TRBV19, the J call TRBJ2-2; the D is unclear. The CDR3 has 16 residues. The V gene's germline CDR1 is LNHDA and CDR2 SQIVND (reference sequence). Trimming cost V 3 bases and J 4 bases, with 15 bases left between them. This CDR3 is CASSIRGARGTGELFF. CDR3 DNA: TGTGCCAGTAGTATCCGCGGTGCCCGTGGCACCGGGGAGCTGTTTTTT.

The gene calls are TRBV5-1 and TRBJ2-1; tentative D call: TRBD2 (6 bases). CDR1 and CDR2 from the germline V gene are SGHRS and YFSETQ. The length of the CDR3 is 15 residues. V shed 4 bases and J shed 4 bases, with 15 bases lying between them. The CDR3 DNA reads as TGCGCCAGCAGCGAAAATAGCGGAAAATACAATGAGCAGTTCTTC. It specifies CASSENSGKYNEQFF.

The V call is TRBV6-5, the J call TRBJ2-7; TRBD2 matches 12 bases. The CDR3 consists of 13 residues. V lost 9 bases to trimming and J lost 5 bases; unmatched junction nucleotides: 5. Looked up from germline, CDR1 is MNHEY and CDR2 is SVGAGI. This CDR3 is CARRTSGTHEQYF. CDR3 coding DNA: TGTGCCAGAAGGACTAGCGGGACCCACGAGCAGTACTTC.

The chain links TRBV9 to TRBJ2-3; TRBD2 is a possible D gene (7 bases). Germline lookup yields CDR1 SGDLS and CDR2 YYNGEE. The CDR3 has 15 residues. V gave up 2 bases and J gave up 7 bases, with 17 bases separating them. CDR3 bases: TGTGCCAGCAGCGTTGATGGGGGGGCCGTTTATACGCAGTATTTT. Residues: CASSVDGGAVYTQYF.

The chain couples TRBV7-2 to TRBJ2-1, with TRBD2 matching 13 bases. Germline-derived CDR1 and CDR2 are SGHTA and FQGNSA. There are 16 residues in the CDR3. After removal of 6 bases from V and 6 bases from J, the junction contained 8 bases not matched to a gene. CDR3 nucleotide sequence: TGTGCCAGCAGTACACGACTAGCGGGAGGTGGCAATGAGCAGTTCTTC. This gives the protein CASSTRLAGGGNEQFF.

The chain employs TRBV9 and TRBJ2-7, with TRBD2 matching 8 bases. V was clipped by 0 bases and J by 10 bases; unmatched bases: 6. This CDR3 spans 13 amino acids. Germline assignment: CDR1 SGDLS and CDR2 YYNGEE. The DNA of the CDR3 is TGTGCCAGCAGCGTAGAGAACAGCGGGAGTCAGTACTTC. Encoded protein: CASSVENSGSQYF.

Only one count was recorded for this clone. CDR3 in amino acids: CASSPPGLAGVYEQYF. The CDR3 region has the DNA TGTGCCAGCTCACCACCGGGACTAGCGGGAGTCTACGAGCAGTACTTC. The chain links TRBV18 to TRBJ2-7; 14 positions agree with TRBD2. The CDR3 is 16 amino acids. Germline values: CDR1 KGHSH, CDR2 LQKENI. Trimming took 0 bases from V and 3 from J; bases not matched to a gene: 1.

V is TRBV7-9 and J is TRBJ2-3; D may be TRBD1 (7 bases). Germline lookup yields CDR1 SEHNR and CDR2 FQNEAQ (reference sequence). The V and J ends lost 11 bases and 2 bases respectively, with 17 bases between them. This CDR3 spans 14 amino acids. The CDR3 DNA is TGTGCCGGCCGGGGGACAGCATCCACAGATACGCAGTATTTT. The encoded protein is CAGRGTASTDTQYF. The whole variable domain, remainder taken from reference TRBV7-9 and TRBJ2-3, is DTGVSQNPRHKITKRGQNVTFRCDPISEHNRLYWYRQTLGQGPEFLTYFQNEAQLEKSRLLSDRFSAERPKGSFSTLEIQRTEQGDSAMYLCAGRGTASTDTQYFGPGTRLTVL.

Comment on this clone: The junction differs from germline at one of its ends, possibly a read error. The chain is built from TRBV6-6 and TRBJ2-1; 7 positions match TRBD2. Germline V gene lookup returns CDR1 MNHNY and CDR2 SVGAGI (reference sequence). This CDR3 contains 14 residues. The CDR3 is CASSQGLSYDEQFF. The CDR3 nucleotides read TGTGCCAGCAGTCAGGGACTATCCTACGATGAGCAGTTCTTC.

The chain carries TRBV7-2 and TRBJ2-6; 8 bases are shared with TRBD1. Looked up from germline, CDR1 is SGHTA and CDR2 is FQGNSA. This CDR3 is built from 16 residues. J lost 0 bases, V lost 8 bases, and 6 bases had no gene match. This chain's CDR3 is CASGQGHFSGANVLTF. In DNA, the CDR3 is TGTGCCAGCGGACAGGGACATTTCTCTGGGGCCAACGTCCTGACTTTC.

The genes are TRBV7-7 and TRBJ2-7; 10 bases line up with TRBD2. V lost 0 bases and J lost 3; bases outside the gene matches: 11. This CDR3 is built from 18 residues. The germline V gene has CDR1 SSHAT and CDR2 FNYEAQ (reference sequence). CDR3 nucleotides: TGTGCCAGCAGCTTAGCCGGACTAGCGGCCCAGAGGGTCTACGAGCAGTACTTC. Protein: CASSLAGLAAQRVYEQYF.

The chain links TRBV19 to TRBJ2-1, with 8 bases identical to TRBD2. Germline trimming cut 2 bases from V and 4 bases from J; bases unmatched to any gene: 4. This CDR3 is 15 amino acids long. Per germline, CDR1 LNHDA and CDR2 SQIVND (reference sequence). CDR3 region: CASSIYSGVYNEQFF. In DNA, the CDR3 is TGTGCCAGTAGTATATATAGCGGGGTTTACAATGAGCAGTTCTTC.